This TCR beta chain was captured by sequencing in a study of memory CD4+ T cells and cytomegalovirus serostatus. Whole-study context: Healthy Belgian adult donors included about nine CMV-positive and 24 CMV-negative people. General study findings and limits: CMV serostatus prediction reached median AUC around 0.95, or 0.9 with US-trained model.

The germline CDR1 and CDR2 sequences are SGDLS and YYNGEE. The CDR3 sequence is 14 residues long. Between the trimmed V and J ends, which lost 4 bases and 7 bases, there was a span of 18 bases. Notes on this clone: Its antigen is still unknown.

Single viable CD3+CD4+CD8-CD45RO+ cells were sorted as the memory CD4+ T cells. Clones were read by immunoSEQ multiplex PCR, and TCRdb kept only the in-frame ones, dropping some. The repertoire holds 61,000 or so clones, with around 82% as singletons. The source of this sequence is an adult in good health and CMV-seronegative. Some clones in this sample may be carry-over from other donors' samples. This chain joins TRBV9 and TRBJ2-7; possibly TRBD2 for D (7 bases). The sample comprised memory CD4+ T cells from blood. CDR3 DNA sequence: TGTGCCAGCAGCCCAAAGGGGGGGCCCTGGGAGCAGTACTTC. Its protein is CASSPKGGPWEQYF.